Listed here are 21 T cell receptor beta chains from one sample, sequenced in a study of blood T cell repertoires in COVID-19. The table came from immunoSEQ multiplex PCR; TCRdb's copy has only in-frame clones and leaves some out. The repertoire holds 110,000 to 150,000 clones, with 78% as singletons. Sequenced sample: peripheral blood. These TCRs come from a woman aged 60 to 75 with acute or convalescent COVID-19.

The chain employs TRBV28 and TRBJ1-1, with D possibly matching TRBD1 (5 bases). V was shortened by 5 bases and J by 0 bases, with 10 bases between the two germline ends. Looked up from germline, CDR1 is MDHEN and CDR2 is SYDVKM. The CDR3 runs 14 residues. CDR3 loop: CASSPRQMNTEAFF. CDR3 in DNA: TGTGCCAGCAGTCCCCGACAGATGAACACTGAAGCTTTCTTT. The full variable domain, completed using reference TRBV28 and TRBJ1-1, is DVKVTQSSRYLVKRTGEKVFLECVQDMDHENMFWYRQDPGLGLRLIYFSYDVKMKEKGDIPEGYSVSREKKERFSLILESASTNQTSMYLCASSPRQMNTEAFFGQGTRLTVV.

V is TRBV7-2 and J is TRBJ1-6, with D hard to call. There are 15 residues in the CDR3. V lost 6 bases to trimming and J lost 0 bases, with 9 bases between them. Germline CDR1 and CDR2: SGHTA and FQGNSA. The CDR3 DNA is TGTGCCAGCAGTTCCGTGAGCTCCTATAATTCACCCCTCCACTTT. Translation gives CASSSVSSYNSPLHF.

CDR3 in DNA: TGTGCCAGCACCCCTGCAGGGTCGGAAGGCTACACCTTC. Residues: CASTPAGSEGYTF. The chain couples TRBV6-6 to TRBJ1-2, with D tentatively TRBD1 (5 bases). The ends were cut back, 7 bases at V and 8 bases at J, with 17 bases in the middle. CDR1 and CDR2 from the germline V gene are MNHNY and SVGAGI (reference sequence). This CDR3 has 13 amino acids.

V gene TRBV19 combines with J gene TRBJ2-5; 7 bases are shared with TRBD2. Germline CDR1 reads LNHDA; CDR2 reads SQIVND (reference sequence). Trimming cost V 5 bases and J 2 bases; bases outside gene matches: 8. This CDR3 region has 15 residues. The chain's CDR3 is CASSDHGEGQETQYF. As DNA, the CDR3 is TGTGCCAGTAGTGACCATGGGGAGGGACAAGAGACCCAGTACTTC.

The chain uses TRBV5-1 and TRBJ2-1, with a possible D match to TRBD2 (6 bases). CDR1 and CDR2 from the germline V gene are SGHRS and YFSETQ. The CDR3 runs 15 residues. Trimming shortened V by 0 bases and J by 6 bases, and 13 bases separated the two germline ends. Here the CDR3 reads CASSLAIGSSNEQFF. CDR3 sequence (DNA): TGCGCCAGCAGCTTGGCAATCGGGAGCTCCAATGAGCAGTTCTTC.

The V call is TRBV6-1, the J call TRBJ1-4, with 9 positions matching TRBD1. The CDR3 is made up of 12 amino acids. V shed 0 bases and J 16 bases; nucleotides not matched to a gene: 3. Germline V gene data show CDR1 as MNHNS and CDR2 as SASEGT. DNA for the CDR3: TGTGCCAGCAGTGAAGCGGACAGGGGATGGTTTTTT. Its protein product is CASSEADRGWFF.

V gene TRBV5-1 combines with J gene TRBJ2-3, with D perhaps matching TRBD2 (5 bases). The V gene lost 3 bases and the J gene lost 4 bases, with 15 bases spanning the gap. CDR3 length: 15 residues. Germline-derived CDR1 and CDR2 are SGHRS and YFSETQ. The CDR3 sequence: CASSWRQAPPDTQYF. The CDR3 DNA reads as TGCGCCAGCAGCTGGAGGCAGGCTCCCCCAGATACGCAGTATTTT.

The chain carries TRBV5-1 and TRBJ2-1, with a possible D match to TRBD1 (6 bases). The ends were cut back, 2 bases at V and 4 bases at J, with 7 bases in the middle. The CDR3 spans 13 residues. Per the germline V gene, CDR1 is SGHRS and CDR2 is YFSETQ. The CDR3, as DNA: TGCGCCAGCAGCTTCACAGGGTACAATGAGCAGTTCTTC. It is translated as CASSFTGYNEQFF.

J is TRBJ2-1 and V is TRBV6-5; TRBD2 aligns across 7 bases. This CDR3 has 14 amino acids. The germline CDR1 and CDR2 sequences are MNHEY and SVGAGI. The CDR3 bases are TGTGCGTCCAGAGCGGGAATCAGACCCAATGAGCAGTTCTTC. It codes for CASRAGIRPNEQFF.

The chain recombines TRBV5-1 with TRBJ1-1; 7 nucleotides match TRBD1. This CDR3 comprises 15 residues. The V and J ends lost 4 bases and 4 bases, in that order; junction bases with no gene match: 10. Germline CDR1 reads SGHRS; CDR2 reads YFSETQ. CDR3 nucleotide sequence: TGCGCCAGCAGCGTGACAGGGTATTATACCACTGAAGCTTTCTTT. It translates to CASSVTGYYTTEAFF.

CDR3: CASSPFAGLAGGGVQFF. CDR3 in DNA: TGTGCCAGCTCACCGTTTGCGGGACTAGCGGGAGGTGGTGTTCAGTTCTTC. The gene calls are TRBV18 and TRBJ2-1; 15 positions match TRBD2. Looked up from germline, CDR1 is KGHSH and CDR2 is LQKENI. Trimming took 3 bases from V and 13 from J; bases not matched to a gene: 13. The CDR3 consists of 17 residues.

This chain connects TRBV6-6 to TRBJ2-3; 9 nucleotides match TRBD1. Trimming at V came to 5 bases and at J to 5 bases, leaving 17 bases not matched to a gene. CDR3 size: 18 residues. Germline V gene sequence: CDR1 MNHNY, CDR2 SVGAGI (reference sequence). The CDR3 region is CASSPVPTGGSAGDTQYF. The CDR3 nucleotides are TGTGCCAGCAGTCCCGTGCCCACAGGGGGCTCAGCGGGAGATACGCAGTATTTT.

This clone was picked up many times. This chain links TRBV10-3 with TRBJ2-7, with 10 positions matching TRBD1. Germline assignment: CDR1 ENHRY and CDR2 SYGVKD. The CDR3 contains 14 residues. Losses at the gene ends were 10 bases for V and 2 bases for J; bases not matched to a gene: 8. The CDR3 protein is CATRQGAETYEQYF. The CDR3 nucleotides read TGTGCCACAAGACAGGGGGCAGAGACCTACGAGCAGTACTTC.

This clone was seen a handful of times. The genes are TRBV3-1 (or the pseudogene TRBV3-2) and TRBJ2-7, with 7 positions matching TRBD2. J lost 2 bases, V lost 4 bases, and 8 bases had no gene match. Germline V gives CDR1 LGHDT, CDR2 YNNKEL (reference sequence). CDR3 length equals 15 residues. CDR3 sequence reads: CASSPSTAGPYEQYF. The CDR3 DNA follows: TGTGCCAGCAGCCCCTCGACAGCGGGACCCTACGAGCAGTACTTC.

The CDR3: CASSFRTGGPKVAPQHF. CDR3 sequence (DNA): TGTGCCAGCAGTTTTCGCACAGGGGGTCCCAAAGTGGCACCCCAGCATTTT. The J gene is TRBJ1-5, the V gene TRBV28, with TRBD1 identical over 8 bases. This CDR3 spans 17 amino acids. CDR1 MDHEN and CDR2 SYDVKM come from the germline V gene. V was pared by 3 bases and J by 10 bases, with 17 bases of the junction left unmatched.

This clone occurred many times. The CDR3 sequence: CAWSRGTSGSHNEQFF. CDR3 nucleotide sequence: TGTGCCTGGAGCCGAGGGACTAGCGGGAGTCACAATGAGCAGTTCTTC. V usage is TRBV30 and J usage is TRBJ2-1, with 14 nucleotides matching TRBD2. This CDR3 spans 16 amino acids. The ends lost 3 bases at V and 5 bases at J; junction bases unmatched: 6. The germline CDR1 and CDR2 sequences are GTSNPN and SVGIG (reference sequence).

Many counts were recorded for this clone. The V gene is TRBV7-8, the J gene TRBJ1-1, with D possibly being TRBD1 (5 bases). V dropped 5 bases and J dropped 1 base, with 26 bases sitting between them. CDR1 is SGHVS, CDR2 FQNEAQ, per germline. The CDR3 contains 19 residues. The CDR3 loop is CASSTRTQGPPLWNTEAFF. The CDR3 DNA follows: TGTGCCAGCAGCACCCGGACCCAGGGCCCTCCACTGTGGAACACTGAAGCTTTCTTT.

The chain uses TRBV4-2 and TRBJ2-3; maybe TRBD1 (5 bases). The CDR3 is 17 residues long. In germline, CDR1 is LGHNA, CDR2 YNFKEQ. V shed 2 bases and J shed 4 bases, with 19 bases lying between them. CDR3 DNA: TGTGCCAGCAGCCAACCATCAGGGTTAGGGTCTCCAGATACGCAGTATTTT. Residues: CASSQPSGLGSPDTQYF.

This chain uses TRBV18 with TRBJ2-7; D is uncertain. Trimming took 2 bases from V and 3 from J, leaving 14 bases between them. The CDR3 totals 15 residues. Germline V gene data show CDR1 as KGHSH and CDR2 as LQKENI. The CDR3 loop reads CASSPNFGLVYEQYF. As DNA, the CDR3 is TGTGCCAGCTCACCAAATTTTGGGCTCGTCTACGAGCAGTACTTC. Full variable domain (remainder filled in from reference TRBV18 and TRBJ2-7): NAGVMQNPRHLVRRRGQEARLRCSPMKGHSHVYWYRQLPEEGLKFMVYLQKENIIDESGMPKERFSAEFPKEGPSILRIQQVVRGDSAAYFCASSPNFGLVYEQYFGPGTRLTVT.

This chain joins TRBV27 and TRBJ2-2; D gene uncertain. Looked up from germline, CDR1 is MNHEY and CDR2 is SMNVEV (reference sequence). The CDR3 sequence is 12 residues long. Trimming cost V 6 bases and J 7 bases, with 9 bases left between them. The CDR3 here is CASRSSGGELFF. Written as DNA, the CDR3 is TGTGCCAGCAGGTCATCGGGCGGGGAGCTGTTTTTT.

The chain uses TRBV5-1 and TRBJ2-1; the match to TRBD2 covers 14 bases. Germline V gives CDR1 SGHRS, CDR2 YFSETQ. There are 19 residues in the CDR3. The V and J ends lost 3 bases and 0 bases, in that order; junction bases with no gene match: 8. The CDR3 DNA reads TGCGCCAGCAGCTACACGAGGACTAGCGGGAGGAGCTCCTACAATGAGCAGTTCTTC. Residues: CASSYTRTSGRSSYNEQFF.